This TCR beta chain was sequenced in a study of shared clonotypes between healthy human individuals. General observations from the study: Clonotypes which were not shared had lower generation probabilities than clonotypes that all four donors shared.

Using immunoSEQ multiplex PCR, the repertoire was profiled, and TCRdb retains in-frame clones only, with some absent. The sample carries around 610,000 clones, 90% to 97% recorded once. Note on this clone: Its antigen is currently unknown.

The naive CD8 population came from CD45RO-negative cells selected for CCR7, without terminally differentiated effector memory CD45RA+ cells. All donors were Caucasian adults living in Nashville, Tennessee. The clonotype was recovered from a woman in her twenties or thirties in good health. Sequencing used naive CD8+ T cells sorted from blood.

CDR3 sequence: CAWSLSAFTEAFF. In nucleotides, the CDR3 is TGTGCCTGGAGTTTATCAGCATTCACTGAAGCTTTCTTT. This chain uses TRBV30 with TRBJ1-1; no clear D gene. This CDR3 contains 13 residues. The germline V gene has CDR1 GTSNPN and CDR2 SVGIG (reference sequence). V lost 2 bases, J lost 4 bases, and 11 bases lay in between. Drawing the rest from reference TRBV30 and TRBJ1-1, the complete variable domain is SQTIHQWPATLVQPVGSPLSLECTVEGTSNPNLYWYRQAAGRGLQLLFYSVGIGQISSEVPQNLSASRPQDRQFILSSKKLLLSDSGFYLCAWSLSAFTEAFFGQGTRLTVV.